This T cell receptor (beta chain) derives from a study of Ad26.COV2.S vaccination and SARS-CoV-2 variants. As for the study in general: Intramuscular Ad26.COV2.S at 5x10^10 or 1x10^11 viral particles. General study findings and limits: Post-vaccination spike-specific CD8+ and CD4+ T cell responses reportedly had substantial breadth.

This table comes from immunoSEQ multiplex PCR, and its TCRdb copy is limited to in-frame clones, with some not included. Of more than 250,000 clones listed, 87% are singletons. The treatment was: roughly 20 received Ad26.COV2.S at low or high dose, single or two shots; a few received placebo; per-sample allocation not given. Sample collection was performed on day 63 after the first vaccine or placebo injection. The CDR3 sequence is 13 residues long. Trimming stripped 4 bases from V and 0 bases from J, with 9 bases between. Germline assignment: CDR1 SQVTM and CDR2 ANQGSEA. Concerning this clone: Its specificity is unknown.

The receptor's source is a person aged 18-60 years who received the Ad26.COV2.S COVID-19 vaccine or a placebo. Specimen: peripheral blood, collected in a trial of Ad26.COV2.S vaccine versus placebo. The J gene is TRBJ1-1, the V gene TRBV29-1; D gene ambiguous. The CDR3 reads CSVAGRMNTEAFF. The CDR3, as DNA: TGCAGCGTTGCTGGGCGGATGAACACTGAAGCTTTCTTT.